Following are 9 T cell receptor beta chains from one sample sequenced in a study of control samples from healthy donors and cancer patients (dated by TCRdb to the early 2020s). Libraries were built with the immunoSEQ multiplex PCR assay. TCRdb holds this immuneACCESS table with in-frame rearrangements only. Some clones are missing; in checked studies, unresolved V genes explain under half, and the rest has no known cause. This sample has roughly 30,000 clones in its table, and over 85% of those were observed once. The ten largest clones represent about 1.5% of the sample. Sequences were obtained from PBMCs. The receptors here all came from a man aged 35 to 55 with colorectal cancer.

This chain joins TRBV5-1 and TRBJ2-3, with D possibly TRBD2 on 7 matching bases. Trimming removed 4 bases from V and 5 bases from J, with 17 bases in between. The CDR3 runs 15 residues. Germline V gene data show CDR1 as SGHRS and CDR2 as YFSETQ. Written as DNA, the CDR3 is TGCGCCAGCAGCCGGACCGGGGGGCTCGGAGATACGCAGTATTTT. Translating gives CASSRTGGLGDTQYF.

This clone was found once. The rearrangement uses TRBV11-2 and TRBJ1-3; D remains unclear. The CDR3 loop spans 14 amino acids. V was cut by 0 bases and J by 3 bases, with 6 bases left in between. Germline V lookup: CDR1 SGHAT, CDR2 FQNNGV. The CDR3 DNA reads as TGTGCCAGCAGCTTAGAGTATATTGGAAACACCATATATTTT. As protein: CASSLEYIGNTIYF.

The chain employs TRBV18 and TRBJ1-1; D gene uncertain. V lost 1 base and J lost 2, with 5 bases in between. The CDR3 is 13 residues long. The germline V gene has CDR1 KGHSH and CDR2 LQKENI. CDR3 DNA sequence: TGTGCCAGCTCACCACGGGGTAACACTGAAGCTTTCTTT. It yields the protein CASSPRGNTEAFF. The full variable domain, in which reference TRBV18 and TRBJ1-1 provide the parts outside the CDR3, is NAGVMQNPRHLVRRRGQEARLRCSPMKGHSHVYWYRQLPEEGLKFMVYLQKENIIDESGMPKERFSAEFPKEGPSILRIQQVVRGDSAAYFCASSPRGNTEAFFGQGTRLTVV.

This chain connects TRBV2 to TRBJ2-7; D is undetermined. This CDR3 has 12 amino acids. V was trimmed by 5 bases and J by 7 bases, leaving 12 bases between them. Germline V gene data show CDR1 as SNHLY and CDR2 as FYNNEI. CDR3 in DNA: TGTGCCAGCAGTAGGGCAATTTGGGAGCAGTACTTC. It specifies CASSRAIWEQYF. The complete variable domain, with remaining parts taken from reference TRBV2 and TRBJ2-7, reads EPEVTQTPSHQVTQMGQEVILRCVPISNHLYFYWYRQILGQKVEFLVSFYNNEISEKSEIFDDQFSVERPDGSNFTLKIRSTKLEDSAMYFCASSRAIWEQYFGPGTRLTVT.

The chain employs TRBV4-3 and TRBJ2-1; D remains ambiguous. V was pared by 1 base and J by 6 bases, with 13 bases between. The CDR3 length is 15 residues. Per the germline V gene, CDR1 is LGHNA and CDR2 is YSLEER. Written as DNA, the CDR3 is TGCGCCAGCAGCCAAGTACCAGCTTATATCAATGAGCAGTTCTTC. Translation gives CASSQVPAYINEQFF.

The chain combines TRBV24-1 with TRBJ2-2; 7 bases fit TRBD1. Germline CDR1 is KGHDR and CDR2 is SFDVKD. This CDR3 is 16 amino acids long. V shed 2 bases, J shed 3 bases, and the junction held 5 bases outside the gene matches. The CDR3: CATSDSRQGDTGELFF. For the CDR3, the DNA is TGTGCCACCAGTGATTCCCGCCAGGGGGACACCGGGGAGCTGTTTTTT.

This clone was counted a single time. The rearrangement uses TRBV6-4 and TRBJ1-1; a weak D match, TRBD1 (6 bases). There are 15 residues in the CDR3. CDR1 and CDR2 (germline): MRHNA, SNTAGT. Between the trimmed V and J ends, which lost 4 bases and 1 base, there was a span of 13 bases. The DNA of the CDR3 is TGTGCCAGCAGTGCCCAGGGGTTTCAGAACACTGAAGCTTTCTTT. Amino acid sequence: CASSAQGFQNTEAFF.

The chain is built from TRBV9 and TRBJ2-3, with a tentative D call TRBD1 (5 bases). Trimming cost V 0 bases and J 3 bases, with 14 bases left between them. The CDR3 is 16 residues long. Germline lookup yields CDR1 SGDLS and CDR2 YYNGEE. The CDR3 loop reads CASSVAGQGGTDTQYF. In nucleotides, the CDR3 is TGTGCCAGCAGCGTAGCTGGCCAGGGTGGTACAGATACGCAGTATTTT.

The chain couples TRBV7-9 to TRBJ2-6; tentatively, D is TRBD2 (6 bases). Germline loops: CDR1 SEHNR, CDR2 FQNEAQ (reference sequence). Trimming cost V 5 bases and J 2 bases, with 10 bases left between them. The CDR3 runs to 15 residues. CDR3 sequence: CASSPWGAGANVLTF. The CDR3 DNA reads as TGTGCCAGCAGCCCGTGGGGGGCTGGGGCCAACGTCCTGACTTTC. The variable domain in full, completed from reference TRBV7-9 and TRBJ2-6, reads DTGVSQNPRHKITKRGQNVTFRCDPISEHNRLYWYRQTLGQGPEFLTYFQNEAQLEKSRLLSDRFSAERPKGSFSTLEIQRTEQGDSAMYLCASSPWGAGANVLTFGAGSRLTVL.